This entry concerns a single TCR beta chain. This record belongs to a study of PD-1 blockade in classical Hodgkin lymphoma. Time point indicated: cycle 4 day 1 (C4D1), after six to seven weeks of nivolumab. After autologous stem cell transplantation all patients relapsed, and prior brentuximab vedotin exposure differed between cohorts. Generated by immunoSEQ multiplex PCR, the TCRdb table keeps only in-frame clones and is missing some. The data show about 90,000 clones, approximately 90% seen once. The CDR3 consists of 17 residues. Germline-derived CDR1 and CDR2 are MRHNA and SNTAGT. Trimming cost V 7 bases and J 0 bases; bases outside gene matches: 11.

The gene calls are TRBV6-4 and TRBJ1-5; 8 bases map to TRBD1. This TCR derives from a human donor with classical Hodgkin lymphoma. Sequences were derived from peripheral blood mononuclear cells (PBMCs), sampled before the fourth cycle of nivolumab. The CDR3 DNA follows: TGTGCCAGCACAAGTTGGGACAGGAGTTATAGCAATCAGCCCCAGCATTTT. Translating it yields CASTSWDRSYSNQPQHF.